These 9 T cell receptor beta chains originate from one sample sequenced in a study of T cell responses to AZD1222 COVID-19 vaccine. The protocol was immunoSEQ multiplex PCR, while the TCRdb copy is restricted to in-frame clones and leaves out a portion. The data contain roughly 180,000 clones, approximately 90% of them seen just once; the ten biggest clones take up approximately 2.9%. The input for sequencing was peripheral blood, taken on day 0 of AZD1222 vaccination. All receptors derive from an adult in good health.

This chain connects TRBV12-3 or TRBV12-4 to TRBJ1-4; D is unresolved. With 5 bases removed from V and 7 bases from J, the gap between germline ends came to 11 bases. The CDR3 totals 13 residues. The CDR3 loop reads CASSIRTGEKLFF. CDR3 in DNA: TGTGCCAGCAGTATCCGGACGGGTGAAAAACTGTTTTTT.

The V gene is TRBV30, the J gene TRBJ1-1; D perhaps matches TRBD1 (6 bases). This CDR3 contains 11 residues. The V end was cut by 3 bases, the J end by 5 bases, with 7 bases between. Germline lookup yields CDR1 GTSNPN and CDR2 SVGIG (reference sequence). The chain's CDR3 is CAWSGQTEAFF. The DNA for the CDR3 is TGTGCCTGGAGCGGACAGACTGAAGCTTTCTTT.

This clone was seen once. The rearrangement links TRBV27 to TRBJ1-2; D perhaps matches TRBD1 (6 bases). Germline V gene lookup returns CDR1 MNHEY and CDR2 SMNVEV (reference sequence). This CDR3 contains 13 residues. Trimming took 3 bases from V and 8 from J, leaving 13 bases between them. CDR3 nucleotides: TGTGCCAGCAGTTTCACCAGGGGTGGCGGCTACACCTTC. It is translated as CASSFTRGGGYTF.

The chain combines TRBV5-1 with TRBJ1-1; D is unclear. Germline CDR1 is SGHRS and CDR2 is YFSETQ. The CDR3 has 15 amino acids. V was trimmed by 1 base and J by 0 bases, leaving 10 bases between them. CDR3 DNA sequence: TGCGCCAGCAGCTTGTTTAGTGGGGTGAACACTGAAGCTTTCTTT. It specifies CASSLFSGVNTEAFF.

This chain links TRBV30 with TRBJ1-2, with D possibly being TRBD1 (5 bases). Per germline, CDR1 GTSNPN and CDR2 SVGIG (reference sequence). This CDR3 spans 13 amino acids. The ends were cut back, 3 bases at V and 6 bases at J, with 14 bases in the middle. The CDR3 nucleotides are TGTGCCTGGAGCCCAGGGCTGGCGAATGGCTACACCTTC. Translating it yields CAWSPGLANGYTF.

V usage is TRBV3-1 (or the pseudogene TRBV3-2) and J usage is TRBJ1-3, with D uncertain. The CDR3 runs 17 residues. V dropped 1 base and J dropped 5 bases, with 18 bases sitting between them. Germline V gene sequence: CDR1 LGHDT, CDR2 YNNKEL (reference sequence). CDR3: CASSQGQGRGVRNTIYF. CDR3 nucleotide sequence: TGTGCCAGCAGCCAAGGGCAAGGGCGGGGTGTTAGAAACACCATATATTTT.

The chain has TRBV29-1 and TRBJ1-1; TRBD1 might be the D (5 bases). CDR3 length equals 12 residues. Germline V lookup: CDR1 SQVTM, CDR2 ANQGSEA. Trimming cost V 6 bases and J 0 bases, with 8 bases left between them. The CDR3 reads CSVQGMNTEAFF. The CDR3 coding sequence is TGCAGCGTCCAGGGTATGAACACTGAAGCTTTCTTT.

This clone occurred once. The CDR3 spells CASSLGQLSTDTQYF. In DNA, the CDR3 is TGTGCCAGCAGCCTGGGACAGTTAAGCACAGATACGCAGTATTTT. The chain couples TRBV9 to TRBJ2-3; 7 positions agree with TRBD1. The V segment lost 4 bases and the J segment 0 bases; nucleotides outside the gene matches: 5. CDR1 and CDR2 from the germline V gene are SGDLS and YYNGEE. The CDR3 spans 15 residues.

The chain uses TRBV5-6 and TRBJ2-2; D is possibly TRBD1 (6 bases). With 2 bases removed from V and 3 bases from J, the gap between germline ends came to 8 bases. The germline gives CDR1 SGHDT, CDR2 YYEEEE. The CDR3 length is 14 residues. The CDR3, as DNA: TGTGCCAGCAGCTTCTCAGGGGACACCGGGGAGCTGTTTTTT. Protein sequence: CASSFSGDTGELFF.